These T cell receptor beta chains were read from a single sample in a study of T cell responses to AZD1222 COVID-19 vaccine. Clones were read by immunoSEQ multiplex PCR, and TCRdb kept only the in-frame ones, dropping some. The data show some 81,000 clones, 70% to 90% seen once. This material consisted of peripheral blood, taken 28 days after the second AZD1222 dose. The receptors shown here come from an adult who received the AZD1222 COVID-19 vaccine. Both conserved end residues are part of each CDR3. The D gene is left open where the match is weak. Not every row has a clone size; where given, it reads once, few, many or a size class.

clone size,V gene,D gene,CDR3 length,J gene,CDR3 protein,CDR3 DNA
few,TRBV28,-,15,TRBJ2-7,CASSLFKGFSYEQYF,TGTGCCAGCAGTTTATTCAAGGGTTTCTCCTACGAGCAGTACTTC
-,TRBV30,-,13,TRBJ1-2,CAWSVRPYYGYTF,TGTGCCTGGAGTGTACGACCTTACTATGGCTACACCTTC
-,TRBV7-2,-,13,TRBJ2-3,CASSLGVTDTQYF,TGTGCCAGCAGCTTAGGAGTCACAGATACGCAGTATTTT
once,TRBV30,TRBD2,15,TRBJ2-3,CAWSVSPGGRDTQYF,TGTGCCTGGAGTGTAAGTCCGGGGGGGCGAGATACGCAGTATTTT
-,TRBV5-1,-,14,TRBJ2-2,CASSLEGGTGELFF,TGCGCCAGCAGCTTGGAAGGGGGCACCGGGGAGCTGTTTTTT
-,TRBV28,TRBD1,14,TRBJ2-7,CASSTGAASYEQYF,TGTGCCAGCAGCACAGGGGCAGCTTCCTACGAGCAGTACTTC
-,TRBV28,-,17,TRBJ1-1,CASSLLAGLGMNTEAFF,TGTGCCAGCAGTTTATTGGCAGGCCTGGGGATGAACACTGAAGCTTTCTTT
-,TRBV7-8,TRBD1,15,TRBJ1-1,CASRPTGTVNTEAFF,TGTGCCAGCAGGCCAACCGGGACAGTGAACACTGAAGCTTTCTTT
-,TRBV28,-,15,TRBJ2-2,CASSITQRNTGELFF,TGTGCCAGCAGTATAACCCAGAGGAACACCGGGGAGCTGTTTTTT
once,TRBV13,-,12,TRBJ2-7,CASSFRGYEQYF,TGTGCCAGCAGCTTCAGGGGTTACGAGCAGTACTTC
-,TRBV18,-,14,TRBJ2-7,CASSPPGGSYEQYF,TGTGCCAGCTCACCGCCCGGGGGTTCTTACGAGCAGTACTTC
-,TRBV9,-,15,TRBJ1-5,CASSVAPGTDQPQHF,TGTGCCAGCAGCGTAGCCCCAGGCACTGATCAGCCCCAGCATTTT
once,TRBV19,-,12,TRBJ1-1,CASTRGGAEAFF,TGTGCCAGTACGCGGGGGGGCGCTGAAGCTTTCTTT
-,TRBV30,-,13,TRBJ1-1,CAWSDPGRNEAFF,TGTGCCTGGAGTGACCCGGGACGGAATGAAGCTTTCTTT
-,TRBV28,-,14,TRBJ1-3,CASSPRGAGNTIYF,TGTGCCAGCAGTCCCCGGGGGGCTGGAAACACCATATATTTT
-,TRBV7-9,TRBD1,13,TRBJ1-1,CASSDRDRGEAFF,TGTGCCAGCAGCGACCGGGACAGGGGTGAAGCTTTCTTT
-,TRBV18,-,14,TRBJ2-3,CASSPPGRSDTQYF,TGTGCCAGCTCACCACCTGGCAGGTCAGATACGCAGTATTTT
-,TRBV7-9,-,12,TRBJ2-7,CASSSGRLEQYF,TGTGCCAGCAGCTCCGGGAGACTCGAGCAGTACTTC